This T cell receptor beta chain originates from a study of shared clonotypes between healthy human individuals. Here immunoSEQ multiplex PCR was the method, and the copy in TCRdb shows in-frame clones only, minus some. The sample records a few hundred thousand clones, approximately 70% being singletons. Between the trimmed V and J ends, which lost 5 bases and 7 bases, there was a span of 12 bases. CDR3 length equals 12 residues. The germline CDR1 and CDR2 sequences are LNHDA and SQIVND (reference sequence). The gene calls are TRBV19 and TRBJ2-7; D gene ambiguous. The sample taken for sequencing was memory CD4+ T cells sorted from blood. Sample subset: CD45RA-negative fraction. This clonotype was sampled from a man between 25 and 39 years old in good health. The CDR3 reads CASSRDSVEQYF. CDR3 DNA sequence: TGTGCCAGTAGTCGCGACTCGGTGGAGCAGTACTTC.